This T cell receptor beta chain appears in the sequencing data of a study of blood T cell repertoires in COVID-19. In the study overall: The samples span acute and convalescent COVID-19 from the United States, Italy and Spain.

The CDR3 is made up of 16 amino acids. V was pared by 1 base and J by 0 bases, with 10 bases between. Germline assignment: CDR1 LGHNA and CDR2 YNFKEQ. In the study's own analysis: Amplification of reference gene primers was used by the study to estimate nucleated cell counts. Sequencing was performed with immunoSEQ multiplex PCR; in TCRdb, only in-frame clones are kept and a portion is missing. V and J calls and clone size come straight from that table; D and trimming were deduced from the DNA. The sample shows approximately 270,000 clones, approximately 88% of them seen only once. Seattle patient enrollment occurred during active infection, with longitudinal follow-up thereafter.

Sequenced: peripheral blood. The sequence derives from a woman aged 25 to 39 with COVID-19, enrolled during active disease. The V call is TRBV4-2, the J call TRBJ1-3; D is perhaps TRBD1 (5 bases). The CDR3 reads CASSQGTINSGNTIYF. CDR3 in DNA: TGTGCCAGCAGCCAAGGGACAATTAACTCTGGAAACACCATATATTTT.